Below, one TCR beta chain is given with its context. Its antigen remains unknown. The sample originates from a study of a mutant IDH1 vaccine in newly diagnosed glioma. About the study: Antecedent treatment encompassed radiotherapy, temozolomide, or their combination; the majority received both.

The protocol was immunoSEQ multiplex PCR, while the TCRdb copy is restricted to in-frame clones and leaves out a portion. The table lists around 61,000 clones, about 90% of them singletons, with about 4.6% in the top ten. The V end was cut by 5 bases, the J end by 0 bases, with 7 bases between. The V gene's germline CDR1 is SNHLY and CDR2 FYNNEI. CDR3 length: 13 amino acids. This sample's time point: week 5, during vaccination. Each dose delivered 300 ug of mutant IDH1 20-mer peptide subcutaneously with imiquimod. The specimen was PBMCs, collected from a glioma patient whose treatment included an IDH1 peptide vaccine. This chain joins TRBV2 and TRBJ1-1, with a tentative D call TRBD1 (5 bases). This TCR was recovered from a middle-aged woman with glioma. The CDR3 sequence is CASSRGVNTEAFF. CDR3 in DNA: TGTGCCAGCAGTAGAGGGGTGAACACTGAAGCTTTCTTT.